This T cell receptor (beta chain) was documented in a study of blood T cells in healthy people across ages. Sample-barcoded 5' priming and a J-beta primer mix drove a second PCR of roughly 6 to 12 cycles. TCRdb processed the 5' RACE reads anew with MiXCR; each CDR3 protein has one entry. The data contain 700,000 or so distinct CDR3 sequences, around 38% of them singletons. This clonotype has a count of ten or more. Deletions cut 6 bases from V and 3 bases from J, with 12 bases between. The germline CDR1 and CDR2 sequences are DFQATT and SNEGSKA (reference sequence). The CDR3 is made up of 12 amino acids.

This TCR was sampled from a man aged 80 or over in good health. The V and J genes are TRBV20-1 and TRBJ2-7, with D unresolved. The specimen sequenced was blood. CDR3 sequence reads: CSAPRGDYEQYF. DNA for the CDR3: TGCAGTGCACCGAGAGGAGACTACGAGCAGTACTTC.